Listed here is a single T cell receptor beta chain. This clonotype has at least ten counts. Which antigen it targets is not known. Within one base of it there is no much larger clone, and no base qualities were kept. The sample comes from a study of CD8 T cells in ankylosing spondylitis (dated by TCRdb to about 2017). For the wider study: The study profiled T cell receptor beta repertoires in healthy donors and ankylosing spondylitis patients to find disease-linked TCR variants. The full study cohort comprised 25 ankylosing spondylitis patients and around 100 healthy donors. Peripheral blood was sampled, and synovial fluid was additionally collected from ankylosing spondylitis patients. Here is what the overall study found, with its caveats: The disease-linked clones had a CD8+ phenotype and were found at relatively low frequencies in peripheral blood. Significant enrichment of the disease-linked clones was reported in matched synovial fluid samples from ankylosing spondylitis patients. Some motif variants had previously been reported in the synovial fluid and blood of reactive arthritis patients, which suggests shared mechanisms of disease initiation. A TCR beta motif made up of several highly homologous amino acid variants appeared to be characteristic of blood from ankylosing spondylitis patients.

Sequencing took place on an Illumina HiSeq 2500. TCR beta libraries were prepared by quantitative 5'-RACE with molecular barcodes. Processing in the source paper ran as follows. To identify disease-linked TCR variants, a new computational method was used, one built on a probabilistic model of VDJ rearrangement. The raw public data were reprocessed by TCRdb itself: fastp quality trimming at Q25, MiXCR clonotype calling, in-frame beta chains only. CDR3 protein duplicates are merged, each entry listing the most common genes and DNA. TCRdb's processing, not the study's, gives the V and J calls here. The sample profile shows approximately 90,000 distinct CDR3 sequences; 8% to 10% of them were found once. The biggest ten clones account for 9.9% of the sample. CDR1 and CDR2, per the germline V gene, are SGHVS and FQNEAQ. CDR3 length: 12 amino acids, cysteine to phenylalanine. CDR3 DNA only is kept here, 36 bases in frame from base 1. The V and J ends are trimmed by 5 bases and 5 bases, leaving 10 bases between them.

Sequencing used blood, either unsorted or a sorted T cell fraction (not recorded which). The chain couples TRBV7-8 to TRBJ2-7; TRBD1 could be the D gene, as 5 bases match. This receptor was taken from a male donor with ankylosing spondylitis or in good health (not recorded which). The CDR3 in this case is CASSLQGHEQYF. The DNA sequence is as follows: TGTGCCAGCAGCCTTCAGGGCCACGAGCAGTACTTC.